These T cell receptor beta chains were read from a single sample in a study of blood T cell repertoires in COVID-19. The table came from immunoSEQ multiplex PCR; TCRdb's copy has only in-frame clones and leaves some out. The top ten hold about 12% of the sample, which has about 24,000 clones, around 86% seen once. Material for sequencing was peripheral blood. The source is a woman of 80 years or more with active or convalescent COVID-19. Both conserved end residues are part of each CDR3. D genes are given only for firm matches.

j_call | d_call | v_call | cdr3_nt | cdr3_aa
TRBJ2-7 | . | TRBV6-2/TRBV6-3 | TGTGCCAGCAGTTACCGCTCGGGGTCGGGCGAGCAGTACTTC | CASSYRSGSGEQYF
TRBJ2-3 | TRBD1 | TRBV10-3 | TGTGCCATCAGTGAGGGACAGGGATATAGCACAGATACGCAGTATTTT | CAISEGQGYSTDTQYF
TRBJ1-6 | . | TRBV25-1 | TGTGCCAGCAGTGAATGGGGGCACCTTAATAATTCACCCCTCCACTTT | CASSEWGHLNNSPLHF
TRBJ1-2 | . | TRBV11-3 | TGTGCCAGCAGTATTCGGGACATCTCTGGCTACACCTTC | CASSIRDISGYTF
TRBJ2-1 | . | TRBV15 | TGTGCCACCAGCAGAGATACCCGGGGTCATGAGCAGTTCTTC | CATSRDTRGHEQFF
TRBJ2-7 | . | TRBV28 | TGTGCCAGCAGTCACCTGGTGATCGGGTACTACGAGCAGTACTTC | CASSHLVIGYYEQYF
TRBJ1-2 | TRBD1 | TRBV30 | TGTGCCTGGTCGACAGGGGACTATGGCTACACCTTC | CAWSTGDYGYTF
TRBJ1-1 | . | TRBV5-6 | TGTGCCAGCAGCTACAGGGCTGGGGTTACTGAAGCTTTCTTT | CASSYRAGVTEAFF
TRBJ1-2 | TRBD1 | TRBV10-3 | TGTGCCACAATGGGACAGGGGAAGGACGGCTACACCTTC | CATMGQGKDGYTF
TRBJ1-1 | . | TRBV19 | TGTGCCAGTAGTATTTTATGGGGGGGTCGGAACACTGAAGCTTTCTTT | CASSILWGGRNTEAFF
TRBJ2-1 | . | TRBV7-7 | TGTGCTAGCAGCCCTCCCAGTCAGGGGTCCTACAATGAGCAGTTCTTC | CASSPPSQGSYNEQFF
TRBJ1-4 | . | TRBV6-5 | TGTGCCAGCAGTTACTCGGGAGTGTCTAATGAAAAACTGTTTTTT | CASSYSGVSNEKLFF
TRBJ2-7 | . | TRBV5-1 | TGCGCCAGCAGCCCCACCGGGTCCTTCTCCTACGAGCAGTACTTC | CASSPTGSFSYEQYF